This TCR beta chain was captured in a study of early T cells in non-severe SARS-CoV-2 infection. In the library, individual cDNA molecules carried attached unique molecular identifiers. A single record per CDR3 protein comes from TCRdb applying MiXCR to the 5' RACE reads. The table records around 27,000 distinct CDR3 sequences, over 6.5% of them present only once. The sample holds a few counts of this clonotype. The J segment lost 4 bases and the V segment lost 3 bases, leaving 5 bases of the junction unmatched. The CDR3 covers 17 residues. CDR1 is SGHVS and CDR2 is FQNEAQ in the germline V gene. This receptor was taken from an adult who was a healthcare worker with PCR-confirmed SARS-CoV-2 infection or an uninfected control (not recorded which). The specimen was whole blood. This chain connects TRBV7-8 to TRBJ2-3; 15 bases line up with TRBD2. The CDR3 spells CASSLGLAGGQADTQYF. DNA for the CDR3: TGTGCCAGCAGCTTGGGACTAGCGGGAGGCCAGGCAGATACGCAGTATTTT.